The clone carrying this T cell receptor (beta chain) has more than one count but fewer than ten. In TCRdb, the RT-PCR reads were re-called with MiXCR into one record per CDR3 protein. The sample includes fewer than 800,000 distinct CDR3 sequences, approximately 15% seen only once; the top ten take about 3.6%. This CDR3 is 14 amino acids long. Per germline, CDR1 SGDLS and CDR2 YYNGEE. The trim removed 0 bases at V and 6 bases at J, leaving 3 bases unmatched. The receptor was derived from a female donor in good health, serving as a healthy control. The J gene is TRBJ1-1, the V gene TRBV9; 9 bases align to TRBD1. Sequencing used memory CD4+ T cells from blood. In DNA form, the CDR3 reads TGTGCCAGCAGCGTAGAGGGACAGGGCGCTGAAGCTTTCTTT. It codes for CASSVEGQGAEAFF.